A selection of T cell receptor beta chains follows, all from one sample in a study of cytomegalovirus exposure and HLA in healthy donors. Measured with immunoSEQ multiplex PCR; TCRdb has only the in-frame clones, and not every one. The sample carries about 98,000 clones, roughly 80% recorded once. The sequenced material came from PBMCs. These TCRs come from a man between 60 and 75 years old in good health and CMV-seropositive. CDR3s include the opening cysteine and the closing phenylalanine or tryptophan. A D gene is named only where the DNA matches it firmly. For some rows the clone size is stated as once, few or many, or as a class when expanded; others skip it.

v_gene: TRBV2
d_gene: TRBD2
j_gene: TRBJ2-7
abundance: .
CDR3aa: CASSISGGLSYEQYF
CDR3nt: TGTGCCAGCAGTATTAGCGGGGGCCTCTCCTACGAGCAGTACTTC

v_gene: TRBV27
d_gene: TRBD2
j_gene: TRBJ2-7
abundance: .
CDR3aa: CASSFQRGSYEQYF
CDR3nt: TGTGCCAGCAGTTTTCAGCGGGGCTCCTACGAGCAGTACTTC

v_gene: TRBV7-9
d_gene: .
j_gene: TRBJ1-3
abundance: .
CDR3aa: CASSVIGNTIYF
CDR3nt: TGTGCCAGCAGCGTAATTGGAAACACCATATATTTT

v_gene: TRBV19
d_gene: TRBD1
j_gene: TRBJ1-6
abundance: .
CDR3aa: CASSIPRTGQPLHF
CDR3nt: TGTGCCAGTAGTATCCCTCGGACAGGGCAGCCCCTCCACTTT

v_gene: TRBV5-6
d_gene: TRBD1
j_gene: TRBJ2-1
abundance: few
CDR3aa: CASSLWTGTKVF
CDR3nt: TGTGCCAGCAGCTTGTGGACAGGGACAAAGGTCTTC

v_gene: TRBV10-3
d_gene: .
j_gene: TRBJ2-5
abundance: .
CDR3aa: CAISEEGGETQYF
CDR3nt: TGTGCCATCAGTGAAGAGGGAGGAGAGACCCAGTACTTC

v_gene: TRBV10-3
d_gene: .
j_gene: TRBJ1-1
abundance: .
CDR3aa: CATALGGNTEAFF
CDR3nt: TGTGCCACCGCCCTAGGGGGAAACACTGAAGCTTTCTTT

v_gene: TRBV9
d_gene: .
j_gene: TRBJ2-3
abundance: .
CDR3aa: CASSGRQRSTDTQYF
CDR3nt: TGTGCCAGCAGCGGGCGGCAGAGGAGCACAGATACGCAGTATTTT

v_gene: TRBV18
d_gene: .
j_gene: TRBJ1-5
abundance: few
CDR3aa: CASSPSGGNQPQHF
CDR3nt: TGTGCCAGCTCACCCTCCGGGGGCAATCAGCCCCAGCATTTT

v_gene: TRBV7-9
d_gene: TRBD1
j_gene: TRBJ2-1
abundance: few
CDR3aa: CASSPPTGSAVNEQFF
CDR3nt: TGTGCCAGCAGCCCCCCGACAGGGTCTGCAGTCAATGAGCAGTTCTTC

v_gene: TRBV6-5
d_gene: .
j_gene: TRBJ2-2
abundance: .
CDR3aa: CASRQGSTGELFF
CDR3nt: TGTGCCAGCAGGCAGGGGAGCACCGGGGAGCTGTTTTTT

v_gene: TRBV30
d_gene: TRBD1
j_gene: TRBJ1-2
abundance: .
CDR3aa: CALQGQGGYGYTF
CDR3nt: TGTGCCTTACAGGGACAGGGGGGCTATGGCTACACCTTC

v_gene: TRBV4-3
d_gene: .
j_gene: TRBJ1-1
abundance: few
CDR3aa: CASSQGTENTEAFF
CDR3nt: TGCGCCAGCAGCCAAGGGACAGAGAACACTGAAGCTTTCTTT

v_gene: TRBV10-3
d_gene: .
j_gene: TRBJ1-2
abundance: .
CDR3aa: CAISGPGEGVGYGYTF
CDR3nt: TGTGCCATCAGCGGCCCGGGAGAGGGTGTAGGATATGGCTACACCTTC

v_gene: TRBV19
d_gene: TRBD2
j_gene: TRBJ2-4
abundance: .
CDR3aa: CASSRSGGADGIAKNIQYF
CDR3nt: TGTGCCAGTAGTAGGAGCGGGGGGGCCGACGGGATAGCCAAAAACATTCAGTACTTC

v_gene: TRBV4-1
d_gene: TRBD1
j_gene: TRBJ2-7
abundance: .
CDR3aa: CASSTNMGDRGGEQYF
CDR3nt: TGCGCCAGCAGCACAAACATGGGGGACAGGGGAGGCGAGCAGTACTTC

v_gene: TRBV2
d_gene: TRBD1
j_gene: TRBJ2-3
abundance: .
CDR3aa: CASSEPGQGGVDTQYF
CDR3nt: TGTGCCAGCAGTGAACCGGGACAGGGTGGGGTAGATACGCAGTATTTT

v_gene: TRBV11-2
d_gene: TRBD1
j_gene: TRBJ1-2
abundance: .
CDR3aa: CASSPIQGWRYGYTF
CDR3nt: TGTGCCAGCAGCCCGATACAGGGGTGGCGTTACGGCTACACCTTC

v_gene: TRBV6-6
d_gene: .
j_gene: TRBJ1-2
abundance: .
CDR3aa: CASSYNGDYGYTF
CDR3nt: TGTGCCAGCAGTTATAACGGAGACTATGGCTACACCTTC

v_gene: TRBV9
d_gene: TRBD1
j_gene: TRBJ2-7
abundance: .
CDR3aa: CASSLGTGSYEQYF
CDR3nt: TGTGCCAGCAGCTTAGGGACAGGGTCCTACGAGCAGTACTTC

v_gene: TRBV27
d_gene: TRBD1
j_gene: TRBJ1-6
abundance: .
CDR3aa: CASSTKGADSPLHF
CDR3nt: TGTGCCAGCAGTACCAAGGGGGCTGATTCACCCCTCCACTTT

v_gene: TRBV7-8
d_gene: .
j_gene: TRBJ1-5
abundance: .
CDR3aa: CASSLEGIGNQPQHF
CDR3nt: TGTGCCAGCAGCTTAGAGGGGATTGGCAATCAGCCCCAGCATTTT

v_gene: TRBV10-1
d_gene: .
j_gene: TRBJ2-2
abundance: .
CDR3aa: CASRENRAGELFF
CDR3nt: TGCGCCAGCAGGGAAAACCGGGCCGGGGAGCTGTTTTTT

v_gene: TRBV19
d_gene: .
j_gene: TRBJ1-6
abundance: .
CDR3aa: CASRTTQGGNNSPLHF
CDR3nt: TGTGCCAGTAGAACGACCCAGGGTGGTAATAATTCACCCCTCCACTTT

v_gene: TRBV19
d_gene: TRBD1
j_gene: TRBJ1-3
abundance: .
CDR3aa: CASSTRGPGQDSGNTIYF
CDR3nt: TGTGCCAGTAGTACCCGGGGACCGGGACAGGACTCTGGAAACACCATATATTTT

v_gene: TRBV4-2
d_gene: .
j_gene: TRBJ2-6
abundance: .
CDR3aa: CASSRDFSGANVLTF
CDR3nt: TGTGCCAGCAGCCGGGACTTCTCTGGGGCCAACGTCCTGACTTTC

v_gene: TRBV5-4
d_gene: .
j_gene: TRBJ1-6
abundance: .
CDR3aa: CASGRNGQGISPLHF
CDR3nt: TGTGCCAGCGGCAGAAATGGGCAGGGAATCTCACCCCTCCACTTT

v_gene: TRBV11-3
d_gene: .
j_gene: TRBJ2-1
abundance: .
CDR3aa: CASSLLAGDEQFF
CDR3nt: TGTGCCAGCAGCTTACTAGCTGGGGATGAGCAGTTCTTC

v_gene: TRBV7-8
d_gene: TRBD1
j_gene: TRBJ1-1
abundance: .
CDR3aa: CASSLGGQGANTEAFF
CDR3nt: TGTGCCAGCAGCTTAGGGGGGCAGGGGGCGAACACTGAAGCTTTCTTT

v_gene: TRBV7-9
d_gene: .
j_gene: TRBJ2-6
abundance: .
CDR3aa: CASLSSGANVLTF
CDR3nt: TGTGCCAGCCTCTCTTCTGGGGCCAACGTCCTGACTTTC

v_gene: TRBV5-4
d_gene: TRBD1
j_gene: TRBJ1-1
abundance: .
CDR3aa: CASYGRIGQGQGAFF
CDR3nt: TGTGCCAGCTACGGACGAATAGGACAGGGCCAGGGGGCTTTCTTT

v_gene: TRBV6-6
d_gene: TRBD1
j_gene: TRBJ2-1
abundance: .
CDR3aa: CASSQGAPTYNEQFF
CDR3nt: TGTGCCAGCAGTCAGGGGGCTCCTACCTACAATGAGCAGTTCTTC

v_gene: TRBV6-5
d_gene: TRBD2
j_gene: TRBJ2-5
abundance: once
CDR3aa: CASMLAGSQETQYF
CDR3nt: TGTGCCAGCATGCTAGCGGGGAGCCAAGAGACCCAGTACTTC

v_gene: TRBV28
d_gene: .
j_gene: TRBJ1-1
abundance: .
CDR3aa: CATRWGLNTEAFF
CDR3nt: TGTGCCACACGTTGGGGCCTTAACACTGAAGCTTTCTTT

v_gene: TRBV14
d_gene: TRBD2
j_gene: TRBJ2-2
abundance: .
CDR3aa: CASSQDRGAGELFF
CDR3nt: TGTGCCAGCAGCCAAGACCGGGGGGCCGGGGAGCTGTTTTTT

v_gene: TRBV5-8
d_gene: TRBD1
j_gene: TRBJ2-1
abundance: .
CDR3aa: CASNLNRGQTYNEQFF
CDR3nt: TGTGCCAGCAACCTCAACAGGGGGCAAACCTACAATGAGCAGTTCTTC

v_gene: TRBV4-1
d_gene: .
j_gene: TRBJ1-5
abundance: .
CDR3aa: CASSQDSQPQHF
CDR3nt: TGCGCCAGCAGCCAAGATAGTCAGCCCCAGCATTTT

v_gene: TRBV7-6
d_gene: .
j_gene: TRBJ2-7
abundance: .
CDR3aa: CASSLWLGADEQYF
CDR3nt: TGTGCCAGCAGCTTGTGGCTGGGAGCCGACGAGCAGTACTTC

v_gene: TRBV6-6
d_gene: .
j_gene: TRBJ2-7
abundance: once
CDR3aa: CASSYQGTTYEQYF
CDR3nt: TGTGCCAGCAGTTACCAGGGGACCACCTACGAGCAGTACTTC

v_gene: TRBV10-3
d_gene: TRBD2
j_gene: TRBJ2-3
abundance: .
CDR3aa: CAISESGGQTDTQYF
CDR3nt: TGTGCCATCAGTGAAAGCGGGGGGCAAACAGATACGCAGTATTTT

v_gene: TRBV7-9
d_gene: .
j_gene: TRBJ1-1
abundance: .
CDR3aa: CATRGSPWTEAFF
CDR3nt: TGTGCCACCCGGGGGTCCCCGTGGACTGAAGCTTTCTTT

v_gene: TRBV30
d_gene: .
j_gene: TRBJ1-1
abundance: few
CDR3aa: CAGRTVVNTEAFF
CDR3nt: TGTGCCGGGAGGACAGTTGTGAACACTGAAGCTTTCTTT

v_gene: TRBV7-9
d_gene: .
j_gene: TRBJ2-5
abundance: .
CDR3aa: CASSLTRTVGETQYF
CDR3nt: TGTGCCAGCAGCTTAACCCGGACAGTCGGAGAGACCCAGTACTTC

v_gene: TRBV28
d_gene: .
j_gene: TRBJ2-2
abundance: .
CDR3aa: CASSFMDRNTGELFF
CDR3nt: TGTGCCAGCAGTTTCATGGACAGGAACACCGGGGAGCTGTTTTTT

v_gene: TRBV6-6
d_gene: TRBD1
j_gene: TRBJ2-7
abundance: .
CDR3aa: CASSRQGPLYEQYF
CDR3nt: TGTGCCAGCAGTCGACAGGGTCCCCTATACGAGCAGTACTTC

v_gene: TRBV2
d_gene: .
j_gene: TRBJ2-7
abundance: .
CDR3aa: CASLAGPYEQYF
CDR3nt: TGTGCCAGCTTGGCGGGACCCTACGAGCAGTACTTC

v_gene: TRBV9
d_gene: .
j_gene: TRBJ2-1
abundance: .
CDR3aa: CASSVALAQYNEQFF
CDR3nt: TGTGCCAGCAGCGTAGCTCTAGCCCAATACAATGAGCAGTTCTTC

v_gene: TRBV19
d_gene: .
j_gene: TRBJ2-5
abundance: .
CDR3aa: CASSPRGAGGRTQYF
CDR3nt: TGTGCCAGTAGTCCCAGGGGGGCGGGGGGAAGGACCCAGTACTTC

v_gene: TRBV7-3
d_gene: .
j_gene: TRBJ2-5
abundance: .
CDR3aa: CASSPLGLETQYF
CDR3nt: TGTGCCAGCAGCCCCCTCGGGTTGGAGACCCAGTACTTC

v_gene: TRBV2
d_gene: .
j_gene: TRBJ2-1
abundance: .
CDR3aa: CASSSNNEQFF
CDR3nt: TGTGCCAGCAGTTCTAACAATGAGCAGTTCTTC

v_gene: TRBV6-5
d_gene: .
j_gene: TRBJ1-1
abundance: .
CDR3aa: CASSYSEAGLQAFF
CDR3nt: TGTGCCAGCAGTTACTCCGAAGCGGGATTACAAGCTTTCTTT

v_gene: TRBV4-1
d_gene: TRBD1
j_gene: TRBJ2-3
abundance: once
CDR3aa: CASSQVQGAGTDTQYF
CDR3nt: TGCGCCAGCAGCCAAGTGCAGGGGGCCGGCACAGATACGCAGTATTTT

v_gene: TRBV30
d_gene: TRBD1
j_gene: TRBJ2-7
abundance: once
CDR3aa: CAWSEPGQRYEQYF
CDR3nt: TGTGCCTGGAGCGAACCGGGACAGAGATACGAGCAGTACTTC

v_gene: TRBV19
d_gene: TRBD1
j_gene: TRBJ2-2
abundance: .
CDR3aa: CASSMVGSLGTGVNTGELFF
CDR3nt: TGTGCCAGTAGTATGGTCGGGTCCCTTGGGACAGGGGTAAACACCGGGGAGCTGTTTTTT